A single sample is the source of the 21 T cell receptor beta chains below, sequenced in a study of blood T cell repertoires in COVID-19. Produced via immunoSEQ multiplex PCR; TCRdb's table is partial and in-frame only. The sample has roughly 260,000 clones, roughly 82% seen once; the top ten hold 4.5% to 6%. The sequencing input was peripheral blood. These receptors all come from a woman of 80 years or more with active or convalescent COVID-19.

The V call is TRBV12-2, the J call TRBJ1-5; TRBD1 is the table's D call and was not checked against the DNA. TRBV12-2 is a listed pseudogene. This CDR3 contains 15 residues. CDR3 bases: TGTGCAAGTCGCACGGACAGAAATTGCAATCAGCCCCAGCATTTT. Translation gives CASRTDRNCNQPQHF.

This chain joins TRBV3-1 (or the pseudogene TRBV3-2) and TRBJ2-2; maybe TRBD1 (6 bases). Germline loops: CDR1 LGHDT, CDR2 YNNKEL (reference sequence). V was pared by 1 base and J by 4 bases, with 10 bases between. The CDR3 runs to 15 residues. CDR3 sequence (DNA): TGTGCCAGCAGCCAAGGGTTACAGGGCACCGGGGAGCTGTTTTTT. It is translated as CASSQGLQGTGELFF.

This clone came up once. This rearrangement joins TRBV10-2 to TRBJ2-7; TRBD1 agrees at 8 bases. Germline V gives CDR1 WSHSY, CDR2 SAAADI. The CDR3 runs to 14 residues. Trimming at V came to 6 bases and at J to 0 bases, leaving 4 bases not matched to a gene. This CDR3 reads CASSRQGISYEQYF. Written as DNA, the CDR3 is TGCGCCAGCAGCAGACAGGGGATCTCCTACGAGCAGTACTTC.

This chain connects TRBV2 to TRBJ2-2; D is possibly TRBD2 (5 bases). The CDR3 sequence is 14 residues long. Per the germline V gene, CDR1 is SNHLY and CDR2 is FYNNEI. Between the trimmed V and J ends, which lost 7 bases and 4 bases, there was a span of 13 bases. CDR3: CASKRTGSTGELFF. The CDR3 DNA reads TGTGCCAGCAAACGGACTGGGAGCACCGGGGAGCTGTTTTTT.

The chain employs TRBV5-4 and TRBJ2-4, with TRBD1 matching 9 bases. The junction had 4 bases not matched to a gene; V was cut back by 1 base and J by 5 bases. The CDR3 covers 15 residues. Germline V gene lookup returns CDR1 SGHNT and CDR2 YYREEE (reference sequence). CDR3 sequence: CASSLQGQGQNIQYF. For the CDR3, the DNA is TGTGCCAGCAGCTTGCAGGGACAGGGCCAAAACATTCAGTACTTC. Combining the CDR3 with reference TRBV5-4 and TRBJ2-4 gives the whole variable domain ETGVTQSPTHLIKTRGQQVTLRCSSQSGHNTVSWYQQALGQGPQFIFQYYREEENGRGNFPPRFSGLQFPNYSSELNVNALELDDSALYLCASSLQGQGQNIQYFGAGTRLSVL.

The genes are TRBV3-1 (or the pseudogene TRBV3-2) and TRBJ2-6; D is possibly TRBD1 (5 bases). Trimming shortened V by 3 bases and J by 1 base, and 10 bases separated the two germline ends. Germline V CDR1 and CDR2: LGHDT, YNNKEL (reference sequence). The CDR3 is 16 residues long. Written as DNA, the CDR3 is TGTGCCAGCAGCCACTCAGGGATTTCTGGGGCCAACGTCCTGACTTTC. Translation: CASSHSGISGANVLTF.

The genes are TRBV13 and TRBJ2-7; TRBD2 agrees at 10 bases. This CDR3 is 17 amino acids long. Germline trimming cut 3 bases from V and 3 bases from J; bases unmatched to any gene: 11. Germline CDR1 is PRHDT and CDR2 is FYEKMQ (reference sequence). CDR3 residues: CASSFPLVAGGDYEQYF. The CDR3 coding sequence is TGTGCCAGCAGCTTCCCCCTGGTAGCGGGGGGCGACTACGAGCAGTACTTC.

The gene calls are TRBV3-1 (or the pseudogene TRBV3-2) and TRBJ1-6; D not certain. CDR1 LGHDT and CDR2 YNNKEL come from the germline V gene (reference sequence). The CDR3 contains 14 residues. With 0 bases removed from V and 9 bases from J, the gap between germline ends came to 9 bases. CDR3: CASSQEYLASPLHF. The CDR3 DNA reads as TGTGCCAGCAGCCAAGAATATTTGGCTTCACCCCTCCACTTT.

The chain employs TRBV9 and TRBJ1-5; 9 bases are a match to TRBD1. V lost 3 bases and J lost 7; bases outside the gene matches: 5. This CDR3 spans 14 amino acids. The germline V gene encodes CDR1 SGDLS and CDR2 YYNGEE. The CDR3 region has the DNA TGTGCCAGCAGCGCAGGACAGGGGCGCCAGCCCCAGCATTTT. Translated: CASSAGQGRQPQHF.

The CDR3: CASSLSGGYGYTF. As DNA, the CDR3 is TGTGCCAGCAGTTTATCCGGAGGCTATGGCTACACCTTC. The chain has TRBV28 and TRBJ1-2, with D hard to call. V was pared by 1 base and J by 4 bases, with 7 bases between. CDR3 length: 13 amino acids. Germline V gene sequence: CDR1 MDHEN, CDR2 SYDVKM.

The chain joins TRBV28 to TRBJ2-7, with D possibly being TRBD1 (6 bases). Trimming removed 6 bases from V and 0 bases from J, with 12 bases in between. The CDR3 covers 14 residues. The germline V gene has CDR1 MDHEN and CDR2 SYDVKM. CDR3 in amino acids: CASSTGTSSYEQYF. CDR3 sequence (DNA): TGTGCCAGCAGCACCGGGACAAGCTCCTACGAGCAGTACTTC.

The chain is built from TRBV20-1 and TRBJ2-1, with D hard to call. Trimming removed 2 bases from V and 7 bases from J, with 6 bases in between. This CDR3 is built from 11 residues. The V gene's germline CDR1 is DFQATT and CDR2 SNEGSKA (reference sequence). CDR3 region: CSARLLNEQFF. The CDR3 nucleotides read TGCAGTGCTAGACTCTTGAATGAGCAGTTCTTC.

The chain links TRBV7-9 to TRBJ1-1, with D possibly TRBD1 on 6 matching bases. V lost 0 bases to trimming and J lost 8 bases, with 13 bases between them. The CDR3 length is 14 residues. Germline V gene data show CDR1 as SEHNR and CDR2 as FQNEAQ (reference sequence). The CDR3 DNA is TGTGCCAGCAGCTTAGCGCCCGGGGGGCGCGAAGCTTTCTTT. This sequence encodes CASSLAPGGREAFF.

For this clone: Other DNA sequences within the sample encode an identical CDR3. CDR3 sequence: CASSPGTGVNQPQHF. DNA of the CDR3: TGTGCCAGCTCACCCGGTACAGGCGTGAATCAGCCCCAGCATTTT. The chain employs TRBV18 and TRBJ1-5; D perhaps matches TRBD1 (5 bases). Trimming pared 3 bases from V and 4 bases from J, leaving 13 bases between. The CDR3 extends over 15 amino acids. Germline values: CDR1 KGHSH, CDR2 LQKENI.

The chain has TRBV12-3 or TRBV12-4 and TRBJ2-5; no clear D. The CDR3 length is 13 residues. Trimming removed 2 bases from V and 5 bases from J, with 9 bases in between. The CDR3 sequence: CASSLRHVETQYF. The CDR3 nucleotides are TGTGCCAGCAGTTTAAGACACGTGGAGACCCAGTACTTC.

The rearrangement uses TRBV2 and TRBJ2-2; D is perhaps TRBD1 (5 bases). The CDR3 has 15 residues. V was cut by 2 bases and J by 0 bases, with 7 bases left in between. Germline CDR1 reads SNHLY; CDR2 reads FYNNEI. CDR3 residues: CASSERGTNTGELFF. CDR3 sequence (DNA): TGTGCCAGCAGTGAAAGGGGCACGAACACCGGGGAGCTGTTTTTT.

This clone was picked up a small number of times. The junction departs from germline at one end; a sequencing error may be responsible. V is TRBV30 and J is TRBJ1-3, with a possible D match to TRBD1 (5 bases). This CDR3 spans 13 amino acids. From germline, CDR1 is GTSNPN and CDR2 SVGIG (reference sequence). The CDR3: CAWSVGGTQVLDF. The CDR3 DNA reads as TGTGCCTGGAGTGTGGGGGGAACCCAGGTACTAGATTTT.

The chain links TRBV11-2 to TRBJ1-3, with D uncertain. The CDR3 runs 14 residues. V lost 3 bases and J 0 bases, leaving 6 bases between the germline ends. Germline V gene lookup returns CDR1 SGHAT and CDR2 FQNNGV. The chain's CDR3 is CASSFTVSGNTIYF. Written as DNA, the CDR3 is TGTGCCAGCAGCTTTACAGTCTCTGGAAACACCATATATTTT.

The rearrangement joins TRBV11-2 to TRBJ1-5; D is possibly TRBD1 (5 bases). Germline-derived CDR1 and CDR2 are SGHAT and FQNNGV. V shed 3 bases and J shed 7 bases, with 13 bases lying between them. This CDR3 spans 14 amino acids. As DNA, the CDR3 is TGTGCCAGCAGCTTGAACCGGGGGGACCAGCCCCAGCATTTT. Its translation is CASSLNRGDQPQHF.

This clone was detected a few times. The CDR3 sequence: CASSGTGGIGSPLHF. As DNA, the CDR3 is TGTGCCAGCAGTGGGACAGGGGGAATAGGGTCACCCCTCCACTTT. The gene calls are TRBV2 and TRBJ1-6; TRBD1 aligns across 10 bases. V shed 4 bases, J shed 10 bases, and the junction held 7 bases outside the gene matches. Per the germline V gene, CDR1 is SNHLY and CDR2 is FYNNEI. CDR3 length equals 15 residues.

V is TRBV15 and J is TRBJ1-1; TRBD1 agrees at 9 bases. This CDR3 has 13 residues. CDR1 is LNHNV, CDR2 YYDKDF, per germline (reference sequence). V shed 6 bases and J 7 bases; nucleotides not matched to a gene: 6. CDR3 in DNA: TGTGCCACCAGGGCGGGACAGGGCCTTGAAGCTTTCTTT. Translated, it gives CATRAGQGLEAFF.